The 32 T cell receptor beta chains listed next were all sequenced from one sample in a study of vaccination and CD4 T cells after COVID-19. Regarding treatment: roughly 10-day PBMC culture with coronavirus spike peptide pools or control peptides (ViraFEST assay). Sequenced with the Oncomine TCR Beta short-read assay was DNA taken from cultured CD4+ T cells. TCRdb called the PCR reads again in MiXCR, with one record for every CDR3 protein. The sample has around 12,000 distinct CDR3 sequences, around 43% seen once. For these receptors, no antigen is known. The sample taken for sequencing was CD4+ T cells from blood, cultured in vitro. The receptors here all came from a human donor who had recovered from COVID-19.

Only one count was recorded for this clonotype. This chain connects TRBV29-1 to TRBJ2-7; D possibly corresponds to TRBD2 (6 bases). The CDR3 loop spans 13 amino acids. Germline V lookup: CDR1 SQVTM, CDR2 ANQGSEA. V shed 4 bases and J shed 3 bases, with 13 bases lying between them. CDR3 bases: TGCAGCGTTGGGCGGGGAATTGGCTACGAGCAGTACTTC. Translated: CSVGRGIGYEQYF.

This chain connects TRBV20-1 to TRBJ2-7; D possibly matches TRBD1 or TRBD2 (5 bases each). The length of the CDR3 is 12 residues. V was cut by 3 bases and J by 2 bases, with 8 bases left in between. Per the germline V gene, CDR1 is DFQATT and CDR2 is SNEGSKA (reference sequence). CDR3 residues: CSASGAAYEQYF. The CDR3 DNA reads TGCAGTGCTAGCGGGGCCGCCTACGAGCAGTACTTC.

The chain links TRBV12-3 or TRBV12-4 to TRBJ1-1; 9 bases map to TRBD1. This CDR3 region has 16 residues. Trimming cost V 0 bases and J 4 bases; bases outside gene matches: 6. The CDR3 sequence is CASSLALTGGFTEAFF. The CDR3 nucleotides read TGTGCCAGCAGTTTAGCATTGACAGGGGGGTTCACTGAAGCTTTCTTT.

The chain employs TRBV12-5 and TRBJ1-5; D might be TRBD1 (5 bases). This CDR3 contains 14 residues. Per germline, CDR1 LGHNT and CDR2 FRNRAP. The germline V and J ends were trimmed by 6 bases and 7 bases, with 16 bases remaining between them. The CDR3 bases are TGTGCTAGTGGGGTGGATGGGGGGAGGCAGCCCCAGCATTTT. It codes for CASGVDGGRQPQHF.

CDR3 residues: CASSYRTSPSTDTQYF. CDR3 in DNA: TGTGCCAGCAGCTATCGGACTAGCCCTAGCACAGATACGCAGTATTTT. The gene calls are TRBV5-4 and TRBJ2-3; 8 bases align to TRBD2. The junction had 6 bases not matched to a gene; V was cut back by 3 bases and J by 0 bases. The CDR3 has 16 amino acids. Germline V gives CDR1 SGHNT, CDR2 YYREEE (reference sequence).

This chain joins TRBV15 and TRBJ2-5; D remains unclear. V dropped 0 bases and J dropped 2 bases, with 4 bases sitting between them. This CDR3 is built from 13 residues. The germline gives CDR1 LNHNV, CDR2 YYDKDF (reference sequence). The CDR3 nucleotides are TGTGCCACCAGCAGAGACATTCAAGAGACCCAGTACTTC. It encodes CATSRDIQETQYF.

The chain recombines TRBV19 with TRBJ2-2; the match to TRBD2 covers 8 bases. This CDR3 contains 15 residues. V shed 4 bases, J shed 6 bases, and the junction held 7 bases outside the gene matches. Germline V gives CDR1 LNHDA, CDR2 SQIVND (reference sequence). CDR3 protein: CASSKGREGSGELFF. The CDR3 DNA is TGTGCCAGTAGTAAAGGCCGGGAGGGATCCGGGGAGCTGTTTTTT.

The gene calls are TRBV29-1 and TRBJ2-1; the match to TRBD2 covers 10 bases. Trimming at V came to 4 bases and at J to 9 bases, leaving 9 bases not matched to a gene. This CDR3 comprises 14 residues. Germline loops: CDR1 SQVTM, CDR2 ANQGSEA. For the CDR3, the DNA is TGCAGCGTTGTTGTTCTAGCGGGAGTTCTTGAGCAGTTCTTC. Translating gives CSVVVLAGVLEQFF.

This clonotype is medium-sized by share. V usage is TRBV15 and J usage is TRBJ2-5; D is ambiguous. Looked up from germline, CDR1 is LNHNV and CDR2 is YYDKDF (reference sequence). Trimming removed 1 base at V and 5 bases at J, with 17 bases between. The CDR3 consists of 16 residues. For the CDR3, the DNA is TGTGCCACCAGCAGAGTTGCGTGGGAAGCCAGGGAGACCCAGTACTTC. As protein: CATSRVAWEARETQYF. The whole variable domain, filled in from reference TRBV15 and TRBJ2-5, reads DAMVIQNPRYQVTQFGKPVTLSCSQTLNHNVMYWYQQKSSQAPKLLFHYYDKDFNNEADTPDNFQSRRPNTSFCFLDIRSPGLGDTAMYLCATSRVAWEARETQYFGPGTRLLVL.

The V and J genes are TRBV4-3 and TRBJ2-7, with D perhaps matching TRBD1 (6 bases). V was trimmed by 0 bases and J by 4 bases, leaving 13 bases between them. The CDR3 extends over 15 amino acids. Germline CDR1 LGHNA, CDR2 YSLEER. CDR3 region: CASSQEARGKYEQYF. DNA for the CDR3: TGCGCCAGCAGCCAAGAGGCCAGGGGAAAGTACGAGCAGTACTTC.

The chain employs TRBV6-1 and TRBJ1-1; TRBD1 is a possible D gene (6 bases). V gave up 8 bases and J gave up 0 bases, with 13 bases separating them. CDR3 length equals 14 residues. Germline CDR1 and CDR2: MNHNS and SASEGT. For the CDR3, the DNA is TGTGCCAGCGTAGGGGGGTATATGAACACTGAAGCTTTCTTT. Translating it yields CASVGGYMNTEAFF.

The chain carries TRBV12-3 or TRBV12-4 and TRBJ1-1; no reliable D call. Trimming stripped 6 bases from V and 1 base from J, with 9 bases between. The CDR3 has 13 amino acids. CDR3: CASRVGGNTEAFF. The CDR3 DNA follows: TGTGCCAGCAGGGTGGGCGGGAACACTGAAGCTTTCTTT.

V usage is TRBV6-1 and J usage is TRBJ1-3; unclear D gene. The CDR3 runs to 14 residues. The V gene's germline CDR1 is MNHNS and CDR2 SASEGT. The germline V and J ends were trimmed by 7 bases and 0 bases, with 10 bases remaining between them. CDR3 amino acids: CASTSQISGNTIYF. The CDR3 coding sequence is TGTGCCAGCACGTCGCAGATCTCTGGAAACACCATATATTTT.

The gene calls are TRBV20-1 and TRBJ2-7; D is possibly TRBD1 or TRBD2 (5 bases each). Per the germline V gene, CDR1 is DFQATT and CDR2 is SNEGSKA (reference sequence). The CDR3 is 14 residues long. Trimming removed 6 bases from V and 3 bases from J, with 18 bases in between. CDR3 bases: TGCAGTGCCAGACCGGGGCTTCATTACTACGAGCAGTACTTC. Encoded protein: CSARPGLHYYEQYF.

As concerns this clonotype: Relative to the germline gene, one junction end is altered; a read error may explain this. This chain connects TRBV2 to TRBJ2-2; the match to TRBD1 covers 9 bases. From germline, CDR1 is SNHLY and CDR2 FYNNEI. CDR3 length: 15 residues. Here the CDR3 DNA reads TGTGCCAGCAGGGAAGACAGGGGGTCGGCCGGGGAGCTGTTTTTT. This encodes CASREDRGSAGELFF.

This clonotype occurred a few times. The V gene is TRBV7-3, the J gene TRBJ1-5; D gene unclear. The CDR3 is 13 amino acids. CDR1 SGHTA and CDR2 FQGTGA come from the germline V gene. Trimming pared 2 bases from V and 3 bases from J, leaving 5 bases between. This chain's CDR3 is CASSLWDNQPQHF. The CDR3 nucleotides read TGTGCCAGCAGCTTATGGGACAATCAGCCCCAGCATTTT.

This clonotype showed up just a few times. The V call is TRBV7-9, the J call TRBJ1-6; possible D gene TRBD1, 5 bases. Germline V gene lookup returns CDR1 SEHNR and CDR2 FQNEAQ (reference sequence). The germline V and J ends were trimmed by 1 base and 15 bases, with 13 bases remaining between them. There are 13 residues in the CDR3. Written as DNA, the CDR3 is TGTGCCAGCAGCTTAGTGGTACAGGATAGCCTCCACTTT. Encoded protein: CASSLVVQDSLHF.

V is TRBV6-2 or TRBV6-3 and J is TRBJ1-3, with D unclear. CDR3 size: 12 residues. Trimming stripped 3 bases from V and 4 bases from J, with 4 bases between. CDR1 and CDR2 from the germline V gene are MNHEY and SVGEGT. The CDR3 sequence is CASSYLGNTIYF. CDR3 coding DNA: TGTGCCAGCAGTTATTTGGGAAACACCATATATTTT.

The V call is TRBV6-1, the J call TRBJ1-1; unclear D gene. The V and J ends lost 5 bases and 1 base respectively, with 20 bases between them. The CDR3 runs 17 residues. Germline CDR1 reads MNHNS; CDR2 reads SASEGT. The CDR3 nucleotides read TGTGCCAGCAGTCCACCAGCTGGGGAGGGTGGGAACACTGAAGCTTTCTTT. It encodes CASSPPAGEGGNTEAFF.

This chain joins TRBV6-1 and TRBJ1-6, with D possibly matching TRBD1 (6 bases). Trimming shortened V by 5 bases and J by 7 bases, and 18 bases separated the two germline ends. Germline V CDR1 and CDR2: MNHNS, SASEGT. The CDR3 extends over 16 amino acids. The CDR3 DNA is TGTGCCAGCAGTCCAGGGGACGGACAGATCAATTCACCCCTCCACTTT. Protein: CASSPGDGQINSPLHF.

This clonotype was picked up a small number of times. The V call is TRBV6-1, the J call TRBJ2-7; 8 bases align to TRBD1. The CDR3 length is 16 residues. The germline V gene encodes CDR1 MNHNS and CDR2 SASEGT. V lost 6 bases and J lost 3; bases outside the gene matches: 13. The CDR3 DNA sequence: TGTGCCAGCAGAAACCCAGGGTCCAGGGGGCACTACGAGCAGTACTTC. Protein sequence: CASRNPGSRGHYEQYF.

The table lists this clonotype with a few counts. The V call is TRBV12-3 or TRBV12-4, the J call TRBJ1-1; D is unresolved. The CDR3 contains 12 residues. V lost 6 bases to trimming and J lost 7 bases, with 12 bases between them. The CDR3 nucleotides are TGTGCCAGCAGCACCGACGGGGATGAAGCTTTCTTT. This codes for CASSTDGDEAFF.

This clonotype showed up just a few times. The J gene is TRBJ1-5, the V gene TRBV12-3 or TRBV12-4, with D hard to call. Trimming removed 6 bases from V and 6 bases from J, with 12 bases in between. The CDR3 is 13 residues long. CDR3 amino acids: CASSPQIAQPQHF. The CDR3 DNA is TGTGCCAGCAGCCCTCAGATCGCTCAGCCCCAGCATTTT.

This clonotype was found a few times. J is TRBJ1-3 and V is TRBV2, with a tentative D call TRBD1 (6 bases). V was clipped by 7 bases and J by 2 bases, with 9 bases between them. The V gene's germline CDR1 is SNHLY and CDR2 FYNNEI. This CDR3 is 13 amino acids long. The CDR3 DNA sequence: TGTGCCAGCACCGACAGGACTGGAAACACCATATATTTT. This encodes CASTDRTGNTIYF.

This clonotype has a handful of counts. The chain is built from TRBV27 and TRBJ1-5; TRBD1 is a possible D gene (6 bases). Trimming removed 0 bases at V and 9 bases at J, with 15 bases between. The CDR3 contains 15 residues. Germline CDR1 MNHEY, CDR2 SMNVEV (reference sequence). As DNA, the CDR3 is TGTGCCAGCAGTTTATCATCCAGGGGCCTGGGGCCCCAGCATTTT. Encoded protein: CASSLSSRGLGPQHF.

The J gene is TRBJ1-6, the V gene TRBV6-2 or TRBV6-3; 8 nucleotides match TRBD1. J was trimmed by 10 bases and V by 5 bases; bases with no gene match: 7. Germline V gene data show CDR1 as MNHEY and CDR2 as SVGEGT. CDR3 size: 14 residues. DNA for the CDR3: TGTGCCAGCAGTAACGGACAGGGCCCGTCACCCCTCCACTTT. Translated, it gives CASSNGQGPSPLHF.

The chain has TRBV5-5 and TRBJ2-3; possible D gene TRBD1, 6 bases. The germline V gene encodes CDR1 SGHKS and CDR2 YYEKEE (reference sequence). The CDR3 runs to 14 residues. Trimming took 0 bases from V and 5 from J, leaving 10 bases between them. The CDR3, as DNA: TGTGCCAGCAGCTTGGCACAGGGAGTAGATACGCAGTATTTT. Translating gives CASSLAQGVDTQYF.

This clonotype was recorded a few times. V usage is TRBV12-3 or TRBV12-4 and J usage is TRBJ1-2, with D possibly being TRBD1 (5 bases). The V end lost 3 bases, the J end lost 8 bases, and 16 bases lay between the germline ends. The CDR3 totals 14 residues. The chain's CDR3 is CASSFSAGVGGYTF. CDR3 nucleotides: TGTGCCAGCAGTTTCTCCGCGGGGGTAGGAGGCTACACCTTC.

The CDR3 protein is CAWSSSSRITGTEAFF. CDR3 coding DNA: TGTGCCTGGAGTTCCTCCAGTCGTATTACGGGCACTGAAGCTTTCTTT. J is TRBJ1-1 and V is TRBV30; D remains unclear. This CDR3 is 16 amino acids long. Germline V lookup: CDR1 GTSNPN, CDR2 SVGIG (reference sequence). Trimming pared 2 bases from V and 4 bases from J, leaving 20 bases between.

This clonotype was detected only a few times. The J gene is TRBJ1-5, the V gene TRBV6-2 or TRBV6-3, with 8 nucleotides matching TRBD1. J gave up 1 base and V 6 bases, and 8 bases lay outside the gene matches. The CDR3 contains 16 residues. Germline loops: CDR1 MNHEY, CDR2 SVGEGT. CDR3 in amino acids: CASSRNTGGSNQPQHF. In DNA form, the CDR3 reads TGTGCCAGCAGCCGCAATACAGGGGGGAGCAATCAGCCCCAGCATTTT.

This clonotype turned up a few times. V usage is TRBV6-5 and J usage is TRBJ2-5, with no clear D. This CDR3 is built from 13 residues. Germline V lookup: CDR1 MNHEY, CDR2 SVGAGI. Trimming cost V 2 bases and J 5 bases, with 9 bases left between them. The CDR3 nucleotides read TGTGCCAGCAGTTACCGACCCCCCGAGACCCAGTACTTC. Translation: CASSYRPPETQYF.

The chain couples TRBV15 to TRBJ1-1; TRBD1 aligns across 9 bases. V shed 1 base and J 5 bases; nucleotides not matched to a gene: 5. This CDR3 comprises 15 residues. The V gene's germline CDR1 is LNHNV and CDR2 YYDKDF (reference sequence). In DNA form, the CDR3 reads TGTGCCACCAGCAGAGGAGGGACAGGGTGGACTGAAGCTTTCTTT. It specifies CATSRGGTGWTEAFF.